This TCR beta chain was sequenced during a study of Graves' ophthalmopathy and Graves' hyperthyroidism. Study information: Peripheral blood collection took place at initial diagnosis, before any treatment. Points from the study as a whole: Researchers report that a 13-signature model separated ophthalmopathy from stable hyperthyroidism, posting less than 90% sensitivity and 75% to 84% specificity. Detection in blood was also observed for most expanded thyroid clonotypes above 0.001 frequency.

Ten or more counts support this clonotype. Its antigen is undetermined. The CDR3 has 15 amino acids. Germline V lookup: CDR1 MNHNS, CDR2 SASEGT. Trimming cost V 5 bases and J 0 bases; bases outside gene matches: 1. RNA transcripts provided the template for amplifying TCR beta CDR3 regions. Following a first-round RT-PCR that used HTBI primers, a second-round multiplex PCR was carried out. TCRdb re-analysed the multiplex PCR reads in MiXCR, keeping a single row per CDR3 protein. The data hold some 170,000 distinct CDR3 sequences, with approximately 40% observed a single time. Sample: peripheral blood. The chain recombines TRBV6-1 with TRBJ2-5, with 12 nucleotides matching TRBD2. The source is a man aged 30 to 39 with Graves' ophthalmopathy. CDR3 coding DNA: TGTGCCAGCAGTCTAGCGGGAGGGAACCAAGAGACCCAGTACTTC. This encodes CASSLAGGNQETQYF.